These 18 T cell receptor beta chains were all obtained from the same sample, sequenced in a study of regulatory T cells in long-lasting Graves disease. This sample's time point: newly diagnosed GD, antithyroid drugs for less than 3 months. Following extraction of RNA from PBMCs, that RNA was used to make the TCR library. Arm-PCR of CDR3 regions and iRepertoire HTBI primers were used to build TCR beta libraries. One entry per CDR3 protein, called by TCRdb with MiXCR from the multiplex PCR reads. The sample yields a few hundred thousand distinct CDR3 sequences, around 19% seen once. The same specimen was also included in a second study, on T cells in Graves' hyperthyroidism and ophthalmopathy.

The input for sequencing was peripheral blood mononuclear cells (PBMCs), taken at new diagnosis, from a patient treated with antithyroid drugs. These receptors originate from a woman aged 30 to 39 with Graves disease.

The table lists this clonotype with many counts. The chain combines TRBV24-1 with TRBJ2-1; a weak D match, TRBD2 (5 bases). The CDR3 is made up of 16 amino acids. The germline gives CDR1 KGHDR, CDR2 SFDVKD. V was pared by 0 bases and J by 0 bases, with 8 bases between. CDR3 sequence (DNA): TGTGCCACCAGTGATTTGGGGGAGAGCTCCTACAATGAGCAGTTCTTC. Translation gives CATSDLGESSYNEQFF.

A word on this clonotype: A much larger clone lies a single base off, so this may be a read error. This chain connects TRBV30 to TRBJ2-3, with TRBD2 matching 10 bases. The J call may be faulty, since TRBJ2-1 better matches the DNA end. From germline, CDR1 is GTSNPN and CDR2 SVGIG (reference sequence). The CDR3 loop spans 14 amino acids. For the CDR3, the DNA is TGTGCCTGGAAATGGGCTAGCGGGAGTAATGGGCAGTTCTTC. Residues: CAWKWASGSNGQFF.

This clonotype was seen at least ten times. The chain couples TRBV30 to TRBJ2-7; tentative D call: TRBD1 (5 bases). The CDR3 covers 13 residues. CDR1 and CDR2 (germline): GTSNPN, SVGIG (reference sequence). With 3 bases removed from V and 4 bases from J, the gap between germline ends came to 13 bases. This CDR3 is CAWSAWGGYEQYF. The DNA of the CDR3 is TGTGCCTGGAGCGCTTGGGGCGGTTACGAGCAGTACTTC.

This clonotype was seen ten or more times. This rearrangement joins TRBV11-3 to TRBJ2-1; D is undetermined. Germline V gives CDR1 SGHNT, CDR2 YENEEA. Trimming left V 0 bases short and J 7 bases short, with 10 bases between. The CDR3 runs 14 residues. The CDR3 DNA reads as TGTGCCAGCAGCTTAGAGGTACGAAGGAATGAGCAGTTCTTC. Its protein is CASSLEVRRNEQFF.

This clonotype has a count of ten or more. This rearrangement joins TRBV7-9 to TRBJ2-5; D may be TRBD2 (6 bases). The CDR3 runs 14 residues. V dropped 5 bases and J dropped 4 bases, with 14 bases sitting between them. Germline V gives CDR1 SEHNR, CDR2 FQNEAQ (reference sequence). In nucleotides, the CDR3 is TGTGCCAGCAGCCCGACGGAGGGTGGAGAGACCCAGTACTTC. It encodes CASSPTEGGETQYF.

This rearrangement joins TRBV19 to TRBJ2-7, with D unresolved. Germline V gene sequence: CDR1 LNHDA, CDR2 SQIVND (reference sequence). V was trimmed by 5 bases and J by 4 bases, leaving 12 bases between them. The CDR3 is 13 residues long. CDR3 nucleotide sequence: TGTGCCAGTAGTTCCGGGCCCCGGTACGAGCAGTACTTC. Residues: CASSSGPRYEQYF.

The chain uses TRBV2 and TRBJ2-4; the D is unclear. The germline V gene has CDR1 SNHLY and CDR2 FYNNEI. Trimming took off 4 bases at V and 0 bases at J, with 7 bases between the two ends. CDR3 length: 14 amino acids. DNA for the CDR3: TGTGCCAGCAGTGCTGTGGCAGCCAAAAACATTCAGTACTTC. It is translated as CASSAVAAKNIQYF. Supplemented by reference TRBV2 and TRBJ2-4, the full variable domain reads EPEVTQTPSHQVTQMGQEVILRCVPISNHLYFYWYRQILGQKVEFLVSFYNNEISEKSEIFDDQFSVERPDGSNFTLKIRSTKLEDSAMYFCASSAVAAKNIQYFGAGTRLSVL.

This clonotype appeared a few times. The chain recombines TRBV18 with TRBJ2-4; D remains unclear. The CDR3 has 13 residues. With 2 bases removed from V and 1 base from J, the gap between germline ends came to 3 bases. CDR1 is KGHSH and CDR2 is LQKENI in the germline V gene. The CDR3 DNA is TGTGCCAGCTCACCATCGGCCAAAAACATTCAGTACTTC. Translated, it gives CASSPSAKNIQYF.

The rearrangement uses TRBV7-2 and TRBJ2-7; D is ambiguous. V gave up 6 bases and J gave up 4 bases, with 10 bases separating them. Germline loops: CDR1 SGHTA, CDR2 FQGNSA. There are 12 residues in the CDR3. CDR3 nucleotides: TGTGCCAGCAGTTCCGGAATATACGAGCAGTACTTC. Translating it yields CASSSGIYEQYF.

This clonotype has a count of ten or more. The V call is TRBV7-9, the J call TRBJ2-7; the D gene could be TRBD1 or TRBD2 (5 bases each). The CDR3 extends over 14 amino acids. Looked up from germline, CDR1 is SEHNR and CDR2 is FQNEAQ (reference sequence). The ends were cut back, 5 bases at V and 1 base at J, with 12 bases in the middle. This CDR3 reads CASSPVGVSYEQYF. The CDR3 DNA sequence: TGTGCCAGCAGCCCGGTGGGGGTTTCCTACGAGCAGTACTTC. Filled out from reference TRBV7-9 and TRBJ2-7, the complete variable domain reads DTGVSQNPRHKITKRGQNVTFRCDPISEHNRLYWYRQTLGQGPEFLTYFQNEAQLEKSRLLSDRFSAERPKGSFSTLEIQRTEQGDSAMYLCASSPVGVSYEQYFGPGTRLTVT.

This clonotype appeared many times. The V call is TRBV2, the J call TRBJ2-5; the D gene could be TRBD1 or TRBD2 (5 bases each). The CDR3 consists of 19 residues. Trimming removed 4 bases from V and 5 bases from J, with 29 bases in between. Germline assignment: CDR1 SNHLY and CDR2 FYNNEI. The CDR3 sequence is CASSGARGRDLAGRETQYF. The CDR3 nucleotides are TGTGCCAGCAGTGGGGCCCGGGGCCGCGATTTGGCAGGGCGGGAGACCCAGTACTTC.

The sample holds many counts of this clonotype. The chain recombines TRBV6-5 with TRBJ2-1; 14 nucleotides align to TRBD2. J lost 7 bases, V lost 2 bases, and 10 bases had no gene match. The CDR3 length is 18 residues. Germline V gene lookup returns CDR1 MNHEY and CDR2 SVGAGI. The CDR3 sequence: CASSYGGGTSGRANEQFF. Here the CDR3 DNA reads TGTGCCAGCAGTTACGGGGGAGGGACTAGCGGGAGAGCGAATGAGCAGTTCTTC.

The table lists this clonotype with a few counts. Germline is not matched at one junction end, which may reflect a read error. The chain recombines TRBV20-1 with TRBJ2-5, with 7 bases lining up with TRBD2. The CDR3 extends over 13 amino acids. The V gene's germline CDR1 is DFQATT and CDR2 SNEGSKA (reference sequence). CDR3: CSARTSVQETQHF. For the CDR3, the DNA is TGCAGTGCACGGACTAGTGTTCAGGAGACCCAGCACTTC.

Only a few counts were recorded for this clonotype. CDR3 loop: CASSTGPGGLHEQYF. Written as DNA, the CDR3 is TGCGCCAGCAGCACCGGTCCAGGGGGCCTCCACGAGCAGTACTTC. The chain combines TRBV4-1 with TRBJ2-7, with 8 bases matching TRBD1. The CDR3 has 15 amino acids. V lost 5 bases to trimming and J lost 5 bases; unmatched junction nucleotides: 11. CDR1 MGHRA and CDR2 YSYEKL come from the germline V gene.

A word on this clonotype: A much larger clonotype is one base distant, so this may be a read error. The J gene is TRBJ2-7, the V gene TRBV13; no clear D gene. The J call may be mistaken, given a closer DNA end match to TRBJ2-6. CDR1 PRHDT and CDR2 FYEKMQ come from the germline V gene (reference sequence). The CDR3 runs to 14 residues. The CDR3 sequence is CASSPYRPANVLTF. CDR3 coding DNA: TGTGCCAGCAGCCCGTACCGCCCGGCCAACGTCCTGACTTTC.

The sample holds one count of this clonotype. The rearrangement uses TRBV11-2 and TRBJ2-5, with 7 bases aligning to TRBD1. Germline V lookup: CDR1 SGHAT, CDR2 FQNNGV. The CDR3 covers 14 residues. J gave up 5 bases and V 5 bases, and 8 bases lay outside the gene matches. CDR3 nucleotide sequence: TGTGCCAGCAGCCCCGACAGGGTCTGGGAGACCCAGTACTTC. This sequence encodes CASSPDRVWETQYF.

Ten or more counts support this clonotype. This chain uses TRBV6-1 with TRBJ2-7, with 9 bases fitting TRBD1. This CDR3 is 15 amino acids long. Germline V lookup: CDR1 MNHNS, CDR2 SASEGT. After removal of 6 bases from V and 2 bases from J, the junction contained 8 bases not matched to a gene. This CDR3 reads CASSGLGQGTYEQYF. The CDR3, as DNA: TGTGCCAGCAGCGGACTAGGACAGGGGACCTACGAGCAGTACTTC.

The chain uses TRBV7-9 and TRBJ2-1, with D maybe TRBD2 (7 bases). The germline V gene has CDR1 SEHNR and CDR2 FQNEAQ (reference sequence). The CDR3 is 17 residues long. The germline V and J ends were trimmed by 3 bases and 2 bases, with 17 bases remaining between them. The CDR3 region is CASSFPIGGDAYNEQFF. The CDR3 nucleotides read TGTGCCAGCAGCTTCCCCATAGGGGGGGACGCCTACAATGAGCAGTTCTTC.